The rows below give T cell receptor beta chains drawn from one sample of a study of neurological immune-mediated disorders. Each CDR3 protein gets one entry after TCRdb re-called the 5' RACE reads with MiXCR. In the table there are nearly 45,000 distinct CDR3 sequences, about a fifth of which are singletons. The sample comprised PBMCs. The origin of the receptors is a man between 60 and 75 years old with HTLV-1-associated myelopathy (HAM/TSP). The CDR3 runs from the conserved cysteine through the conserved F or W. D genes are given only for firm matches. Size tells how often a clone was seen (once, few, many) or the class of an expanded clone, and some rows leave it out.

v_call: TRBV29-1
j_call: TRBJ1-1
d_call: TRBD1
clone_size: many
cdr3_nt: TGCAGCGTGAGGACAGGGAACACTGAAGCTTTCTTT
cdr3_aa: CSVRTGNTEAFF

v_call: TRBV18
j_call: TRBJ2-7
d_call: TRBD2
clone_size: many
cdr3_nt: TGTGCCAGCTCACCACAGTCGGCTAGCGGGAGGTTCTACGAGCAGTACTTC
cdr3_aa: CASSPQSASGRFYEQYF

v_call: TRBV28
j_call: TRBJ1-4
d_call: TRBD1
clone_size: -
cdr3_nt: TGTGCCAGCAGTCCTGGGGCAGGGGGCGCGGGAGAAAAACTGTTTTTT
cdr3_aa: CASSPGAGGAGEKLFF

v_call: TRBV6-1
j_call: TRBJ2-1
d_call: TRBD2
clone_size: many
cdr3_nt: TGTGCCAGCAGGGAAATGATCGGGGGGAGTGAGCAGTTCTTC
cdr3_aa: CASREMIGGSEQFF

v_call: TRBV5-1
j_call: TRBJ1-1
d_call: TRBD1
clone_size: many
cdr3_nt: TGCGCCAGCAGCTTAGGACAGGGGGCTGAAGCTTTCTTT
cdr3_aa: CASSLGQGAEAFF

v_call: TRBV5-1
j_call: TRBJ2-1
d_call: TRBD2
clone_size: many
cdr3_nt: TGCGCCAGCAGCTTAGTAGCGGGAGGTGCTGTCAATGAGCAGTTCTTC
cdr3_aa: CASSLVAGGAVNEQFF

v_call: TRBV28
j_call: TRBJ2-7
d_call: -
clone_size: -
cdr3_nt: TGTGCCAGCAGTTTATTCGGGGGGGGTCAGGGGGCGGAGGAGCAGTACTTC
cdr3_aa: CASSLFGGGQGAEEQYF

v_call: TRBV5-5
j_call: TRBJ2-5
d_call: -
clone_size: many
cdr3_nt: TGTGCCAGCAGCTTTGGGTTCACCAAAGAGACCCAGTACTTC
cdr3_aa: CASSFGFTKETQYF

v_call: TRBV5-1
j_call: TRBJ2-3
d_call: -
clone_size: many
cdr3_nt: TGCGCCAGCAGCCTAGAAGATAGGAGCCCTCAGTATTTT
cdr3_aa: CASSLEDRSPQYF

v_call: TRBV20-1
j_call: TRBJ2-7
d_call: TRBD1
clone_size: -
cdr3_nt: TGCAGTGCTAGAGAGACCCGGACAGGGGGCGGCGAGCAGTACTTC
cdr3_aa: CSARETRTGGGEQYF

v_call: TRBV3-1
j_call: TRBJ2-7
d_call: TRBD2
clone_size: few
cdr3_nt: TGTGCCAGCAGCCAATTATTAAGTCTAGCGGGAAACTACGAGCAGTACTTC
cdr3_aa: CASSQLLSLAGNYEQYF

v_call: TRBV20-1
j_call: TRBJ2-3
d_call: TRBD2
clone_size: many
cdr3_nt: TGCAGTGCTAGAGATCGGGTTAGCGGGAAGCTCGCAGATACGCAGTATTTT
cdr3_aa: CSARDRVSGKLADTQYF

v_call: TRBV25-1
j_call: TRBJ2-3
d_call: -
clone_size: many
cdr3_nt: TGTGCCAGCAGTGACCTACGCACTCCTGCGAGGCAGTATTTT
cdr3_aa: CASSDLRTPARQYF

v_call: TRBV18
j_call: TRBJ2-3
d_call: -
clone_size: -
cdr3_nt: TGTGCCAGCTCACCACCCAGCACAGATACGCAGTATTTT
cdr3_aa: CASSPPSTDTQYF

v_call: TRBV7-7
j_call: TRBJ2-1
d_call: -
clone_size: many
cdr3_nt: TGTGCTAGCAGCCCGTCGACCGGGGGTGAGCAGTTCTTC
cdr3_aa: CASSPSTGGEQFF

v_call: TRBV28
j_call: TRBJ2-5
d_call: -
clone_size: many
cdr3_nt: TGTGCCAGCAGTTTCATAGCGGTCCCTCAGGGGACCCAGTACTTC
cdr3_aa: CASSFIAVPQGTQYF

v_call: TRBV28
j_call: TRBJ2-3
d_call: TRBD2
clone_size: many
cdr3_nt: TGTGCCAGCCTTCCATGGCAGCGGGAGGGGGGAGATACGCAGTATTTT
cdr3_aa: CASLPWQREGGDTQYF

v_call: TRBV5-1
j_call: TRBJ1-2
d_call: -
clone_size: many
cdr3_nt: TGCGCCAGCAGCGAAGGGACACCCCGGAATGGCTACACCTTC
cdr3_aa: CASSEGTPRNGYTF

v_call: TRBV5-1
j_call: TRBJ2-5
d_call: -
clone_size: many
cdr3_nt: TGCGCCAGCAGCTTGGACAGAATCCACACCTCGAACCAAGAGACCCAGTACTTC
cdr3_aa: CASSLDRIHTSNQETQYF

v_call: TRBV7-9
j_call: TRBJ1-5
d_call: -
clone_size: many
cdr3_nt: TGTGCCAGCAGCTCTTGGGCTCAGCCCCAGCATTTT
cdr3_aa: CASSSWAQPQHF

v_call: TRBV20-1
j_call: TRBJ1-1
d_call: -
clone_size: many
cdr3_nt: TGCAGTGCTAGAGATAGGGCAGGGGACTCGTCTGAAGCTTTCTTT
cdr3_aa: CSARDRAGDSSEAFF

v_call: TRBV5-1
j_call: TRBJ1-2
d_call: -
clone_size: many
cdr3_nt: TGCGCCAGCAGCGCTCAGGTGGCTAACTATGGCTACACCTTC
cdr3_aa: CASSAQVANYGYTF

v_call: TRBV7-6
j_call: TRBJ2-5
d_call: TRBD1
clone_size: many
cdr3_nt: TGTGCCAGCAGCTTAGCGTCCCAGGGGGTTGGAGAGACCCAGTACTTC
cdr3_aa: CASSLASQGVGETQYF

v_call: TRBV18
j_call: TRBJ1-3
d_call: -
clone_size: many
cdr3_nt: TGTGCCAGCTCACCAAAGGACAGCGGAAACACCATATATTTT
cdr3_aa: CASSPKDSGNTIYF

v_call: TRBV24-1
j_call: TRBJ2-6
d_call: TRBD1
clone_size: many
cdr3_nt: TGTGCCACCAGTGGCTTCGACAGGGATCCACACGGTTCTGGGGCCAACGTCCTGACTTTC
cdr3_aa: CATSGFDRDPHGSGANVLTF

v_call: TRBV20-1
j_call: TRBJ1-6
d_call: -
clone_size: many
cdr3_nt: TGCAGTGCTAGCCCGCCGGGCTCCTATAATTCACCCCTCCACTTT
cdr3_aa: CSASPPGSYNSPLHF

v_call: TRBV7-8
j_call: TRBJ2-7
d_call: -
clone_size: many
cdr3_nt: TGTGCCAGCAGCTCCGGGGCCATTTCCTACGAGCAGTACTTC
cdr3_aa: CASSSGAISYEQYF

v_call: TRBV29-1
j_call: TRBJ1-3
d_call: -
clone_size: many
cdr3_nt: TGCAGCGTTGAGGAGTGGGCTACGGTTGGAAACACCATATATTTT
cdr3_aa: CSVEEWATVGNTIYF

v_call: TRBV5-1
j_call: TRBJ1-3
d_call: -
clone_size: many
cdr3_nt: TGCGCCAGCAGCTTGGCCGGCGGGGCTTCTGGAAACACCATATATTTT
cdr3_aa: CASSLAGGASGNTIYF

v_call: TRBV29-1
j_call: TRBJ2-7
d_call: -
clone_size: many
cdr3_nt: TGCAGCGCATCTCAGGGTAGTGTGCAGTACTTC
cdr3_aa: CSASQGSVQYF

v_call: TRBV5-1
j_call: TRBJ2-2
d_call: TRBD2
clone_size: many
cdr3_nt: TGCGCCAGCAGCCCGGGACTAGCGGACACCGGGGAGCTGTTTTTT
cdr3_aa: CASSPGLADTGELFF

v_call: TRBV12-3/TRBV12-4
j_call: TRBJ1-4
d_call: TRBD1
clone_size: many
cdr3_nt: TGTGCCAGCAGGCGGACAGGGGGCTATGGAACTAATGAAAAACTGTTTTTT
cdr3_aa: CASRRTGGYGTNEKLFF

v_call: TRBV12-3/TRBV12-4
j_call: TRBJ2-7
d_call: TRBD2
clone_size: medium-sized
cdr3_nt: TGTGCCAGCAGTTTAGCCCTAGCGGGAGGGCCCTACGAGCAGTACTTC
cdr3_aa: CASSLALAGGPYEQYF

v_call: TRBV4-1
j_call: TRBJ1-2
d_call: TRBD1
clone_size: many
cdr3_nt: TGCGCCAGCAGCCAAGGAGGACAGGGAGAGTTGGGTGGCTACACCTTC
cdr3_aa: CASSQGGQGELGGYTF

v_call: TRBV5-1
j_call: TRBJ2-1
d_call: TRBD2
clone_size: -
cdr3_nt: TGCGCCAGCAGCTTGGCCCGGGAGGGCCTGGATGAGCAGTTCTTC
cdr3_aa: CASSLAREGLDEQFF

v_call: TRBV27
j_call: TRBJ2-7
d_call: -
clone_size: many
cdr3_nt: TGTGCCAGCAGAGCAGGGGGAGGTTACGAGCAGTACTTC
cdr3_aa: CASRAGGGYEQYF

v_call: TRBV28
j_call: TRBJ2-7
d_call: -
clone_size: many
cdr3_nt: TGTGCCAGCACCCTAAGCTCCTACGAGCAGTACTTC
cdr3_aa: CASTLSSYEQYF

v_call: TRBV29-1
j_call: TRBJ2-5
d_call: -
clone_size: many
cdr3_nt: TGCAGCGTTGAAGATACGGGGCGAGAGACCCAGTACTTC
cdr3_aa: CSVEDTGRETQYF

v_call: TRBV6-6
j_call: TRBJ2-7
d_call: -
clone_size: many
cdr3_nt: TGTGCCAGCAGTTCCGGGACTCCCTACGAGCAGTACTTC
cdr3_aa: CASSSGTPYEQYF

v_call: TRBV4-1
j_call: TRBJ2-1
d_call: -
clone_size: -
cdr3_nt: TGCGCCAGCAGCCAAGGCAGGCTAGATGGCTCCTACAATGAGCAGTTCTTC
cdr3_aa: CASSQGRLDGSYNEQFF